Listed below are T cell receptor beta chains from one sample, sequenced in a study of blood T cell repertoires in COVID-19. Method: immunoSEQ multiplex PCR; TCRdb's copy keeps in-frame clones and lacks some. The sample lists fewer than 300,000 clones; over 75% were seen once. What was sequenced was peripheral blood. These receptors were obtained from a woman aged 45 to 65 with acute or convalescent COVID-19. CDR3s include the opening cysteine and the closing phenylalanine or tryptophan. Fields, in order: clone size, J gene, V gene, D gene, CDR3 DNA, CDR3 protein. The D gene is left open where the match is weak. Size is stated for part of the rows, as once, few or many counts, or as a class when the clone is expanded.

. TRBJ1-5 TRBV15 . TGTGCCACCAGCAGAGAACGGAGTGTCAATCAGCCCCAGCATTTT CATSRERSVNQPQHF
. TRBJ2-1 TRBV4-3 TRBD2 TGCGCCAGCAGCCTCGGACCGGGGAGGGATGAGCAGTTCTTC CASSLGPGRDEQFF
. TRBJ1-2 TRBV6-6 TRBD1 TGTGCCAGCAGGCCGGGACAGGGGTTGTATGGCTACACCTTC CASRPGQGLYGYTF
few TRBJ2-3 TRBV24-1 TRBD2 TGTGCCACCAGTGATATGCGGGAGGGCACAGATACGCAGTATTTT CATSDMREGTDTQYF
. TRBJ2-1 TRBV19 TRBD2 TGTGCCAGTAGCCTCAAGACTAGCGGGAGAAATGAGCAGTTCTTC CASSLKTSGRNEQFF
. TRBJ2-5 TRBV11-2 . TGTGCCAGCAGCTTCTACGGGGATCCGGGAGAGACCCAGTACTTC CASSFYGDPGETQYF
. TRBJ2-3 TRBV7-2 TRBD2 TGTGCCAGCAGCCCCGGACTAGCGTGGGACACAGATACGCAGTATTTT CASSPGLAWDTDTQYF
. TRBJ2-1 TRBV5-1 . TGCGCCAGCAGGCCCGTTGGGGGGGCTGACTACAATGAGCAGTTCTTC CASRPVGGADYNEQFF
. TRBJ2-7 TRBV19 . TGTGCCAGTAGTATTGGCTCATCTCACACCCCCTACGAGCAGTACTTC CASSIGSSHTPYEQYF
. TRBJ1-1 TRBV2 . TGTGCCAGCAGTGTGGTACGGGAGGGCACTGAAGCTTTCTTT CASSVVREGTEAFF
. TRBJ1-5 TRBV7-8 TRBD1 TGTGCCAGCAGCAAAACAGGGGGCAATCAGCCCCAGCATTTT CASSKTGGNQPQHF
. TRBJ1-6 TRBV25-1 TRBD1 TGTGCCAGCAGTGAGCCCGGGACAGGGGCTTCACCCCTCCACTTT CASSEPGTGASPLHF
. TRBJ2-3 TRBV3-1/TRBV3-2 TRBD1 TGTGCCAGCAGCCAAGACGGCAGGGGGCCGGGTACGCAGTATTTT CASSQDGRGPGTQYF
. TRBJ1-4 TRBV7-2 TRBD1 TGTGCCAGCAGACGTAACGGGACAGGGGATGAAAAACTGTTTTTT CASRRNGTGDEKLFF
. TRBJ2-7 TRBV28 TRBD2 TGTGCCAGCAGTTTAGATTTAGGGGAGCGGGATTGGGACTACGAGCAGTACTTC CASSLDLGERDWDYEQYF
. TRBJ2-6 TRBV28 TRBD2 TGTGCCAGCAGTTTTCGGGGGGCTGGGGCCAACGTCCTGACTTTC CASSFRGAGANVLTF
once TRBJ2-1 TRBV18 TRBD1 TGTGCCAGCTCCCGGACAGGGGGTGCGATTCCCTACAATGAGCAGTTCTTC CASSRTGGAIPYNEQFF
. TRBJ1-1 TRBV7-3 . TGTGCCAGCAGCACTTCGAAAAACACTGAAGCTTTCTTT CASSTSKNTEAFF
. TRBJ1-2 TRBV4-3 . TGCGCCAGCAGCCAAGATTCCGCAGGGGCCTCCGCAAGAGGCTACACCTTC CASSQDSAGASARGYTF
. TRBJ2-1 TRBV6-5 . TGTGCCAGCAGTTACTATCGGGACAAATACAATGAGCAGTTCTTC CASSYYRDKYNEQFF
. TRBJ2-7 TRBV11-1 . TGTGCCAGCAGCTCTAGGGACAAAGCCTACGAGCAGTACTTC CASSSRDKAYEQYF
. TRBJ2-3 TRBV4-1 TRBD2 TGCGCCAGCAGCCCCCTAGCGGTCTCTGGCACAGATACGCAGTATTTT CASSPLAVSGTDTQYF
. TRBJ2-7 TRBV4-2 TRBD1 TGTGCCAGCAGCCAATCAGGGGGAGTCTACGAGCAGTACTTC CASSQSGGVYEQYF
. TRBJ1-4 TRBV4-2 . TGTGCCAGCAGTGGAGGGGCGGCTAATGAAAAACTGTTTTTT CASSGGAANEKLFF
. TRBJ1-5 TRBV19 . TGTGCCAGTAGTATGTGGCGGGCCCAAACGCCCCAGCACTTT CASSMWRAQTPQHF
. TRBJ2-3 TRBV18 TRBD2 TGTGCCAGCTCACCTGCCCTAGCGGGAAGCACAGATACGCAGTATTTT CASSPALAGSTDTQYF
. TRBJ1-2 TRBV27 . TGTGCCAGCAGTTTGTCTGCTAACTATGGCTACACCTTC CASSLSANYGYTF
. TRBJ2-1 TRBV5-1 TRBD2 TGCGCCAGCAGCTTGGAGCTCGGAGAAGCGGGAGGGCCGGTGCAGTTCTTC CASSLELGEAGGPVQFF
. TRBJ1-5 TRBV19 TRBD1 TGTGCCAGTAGTCTCCGGGACAGGGCGAGCAATCAGCCCCAGCATTTT CASSLRDRASNQPQHF
. TRBJ2-3 TRBV7-2 . TGTGCCAGCAGCTTAGGTCAGGGAAGCACAGATACGCAGTATTTT CASSLGQGSTDTQYF
. TRBJ2-3 TRBV9 TRBD2 TGTGCCAGCAGCCCCCGACTAGCGGGAGACACAGATACGCAGTATTTT CASSPRLAGDTDTQYF
. TRBJ1-1 TRBV3-1/TRBV3-2 TRBD1 TGTGCCAGCACCAAGGGGACAGTCAGTGTCACTGAAGCTTTCTTT CASTKGTVSVTEAFF
. TRBJ1-3 TRBV20-1 . TGCAGTGCTTTAACTGGAAACACCATATATTTT CSALTGNTIYF
. TRBJ2-1 TRBV27 TRBD2 TGTGCCAGCAGCCCGATAGCGGGAAGCTACAATGAGCAGTTCTTC CASSPIAGSYNEQFF
. TRBJ2-3 TRBV5-6 TRBD2 TGTGCCAGCGAGCTTATACTAGCGGGAGGCACAGATACGCAGTATTTT CASELILAGGTDTQYF
. TRBJ1-4 TRBV6-5 . TGTGCCAGCAGTCCACGCCGCCGGAGCAATGAAAAACTGTTTTTT CASSPRRRSNEKLFF
. TRBJ1-5 TRBV27 TRBD1 TGTGCCAGCAGTTTATTTGGACAGGAGGGTCATCAGCCCCAGCATTTT CASSLFGQEGHQPQHF
. TRBJ2-2 TRBV6-5 . TGTGCCAGCAGTTACGGGGGGGAGGGGGTGCACGGGGAGCTGTTTTTT CASSYGGEGVHGELFF
. TRBJ2-2 TRBV3-1/TRBV3-2 TRBD2 TGTGCCAGCAGCCAAATGGCGGGAGGGCTCGGGGAGCTGTTTTTT CASSQMAGGLGELFF
once TRBJ2-7 TRBV6-6 TRBD1 TGTGCCAGCAGTTATAGGACAGGACGCCTCTACGAGCAGTACTTC CASSYRTGRLYEQYF